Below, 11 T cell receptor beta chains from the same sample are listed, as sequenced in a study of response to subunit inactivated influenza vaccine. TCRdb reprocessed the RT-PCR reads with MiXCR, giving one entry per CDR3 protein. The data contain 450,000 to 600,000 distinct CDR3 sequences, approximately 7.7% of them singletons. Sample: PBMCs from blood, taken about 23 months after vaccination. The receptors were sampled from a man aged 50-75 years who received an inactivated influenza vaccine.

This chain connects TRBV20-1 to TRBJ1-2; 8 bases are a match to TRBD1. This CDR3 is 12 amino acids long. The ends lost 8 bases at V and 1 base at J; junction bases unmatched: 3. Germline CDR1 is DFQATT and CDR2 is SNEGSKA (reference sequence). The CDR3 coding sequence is TGCAGTACAGGGGGGGATAACTATGGCTACACCTTC. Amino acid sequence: CSTGGDNYGYTF.

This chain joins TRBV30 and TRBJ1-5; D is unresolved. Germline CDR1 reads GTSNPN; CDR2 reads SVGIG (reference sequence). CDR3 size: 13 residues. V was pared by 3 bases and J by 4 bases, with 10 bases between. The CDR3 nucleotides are TGTGCCTGGAGCACGGGCTTAAATCAGCCCCAGCATTTT. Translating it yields CAWSTGLNQPQHF.

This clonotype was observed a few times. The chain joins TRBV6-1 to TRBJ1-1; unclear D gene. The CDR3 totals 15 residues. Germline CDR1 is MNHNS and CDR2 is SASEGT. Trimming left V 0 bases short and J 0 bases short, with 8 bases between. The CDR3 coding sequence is TGTGCCAGCAGTGAAGCGCGGTGGATGAACACTGAAGCTTTCTTT. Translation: CASSEARWMNTEAFF.

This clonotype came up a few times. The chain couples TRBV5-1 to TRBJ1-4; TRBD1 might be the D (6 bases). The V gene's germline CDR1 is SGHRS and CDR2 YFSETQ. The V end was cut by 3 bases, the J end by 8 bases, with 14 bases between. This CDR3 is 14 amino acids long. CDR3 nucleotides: TGCGCCAGCAGCTCGAGGGCAGGGGAAGAAAAACTGTTTTTT. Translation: CASSSRAGEEKLFF.

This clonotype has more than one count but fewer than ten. The CDR3 nucleotides read TGTGCCAGCAGCCCGGACCCGCTGGGACAAGAGACCCAGTACTTC. The encoded protein is CASSPDPLGQETQYF. This chain joins TRBV3-1 and TRBJ2-5; D ambiguous. V lost 4 bases and J lost 2, with 14 bases in between. CDR1 is LGHDT and CDR2 is YNNKEL in the germline V gene (reference sequence). This CDR3 contains 15 residues.

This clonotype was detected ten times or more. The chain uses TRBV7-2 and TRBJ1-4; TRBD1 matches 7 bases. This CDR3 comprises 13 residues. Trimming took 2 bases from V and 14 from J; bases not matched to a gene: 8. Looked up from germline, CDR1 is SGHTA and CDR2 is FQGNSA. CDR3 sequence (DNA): TGTGCCAGCAGCTTATCCCCAGACAGGGTTCTGTTTTTT. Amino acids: CASSLSPDRVLFF.

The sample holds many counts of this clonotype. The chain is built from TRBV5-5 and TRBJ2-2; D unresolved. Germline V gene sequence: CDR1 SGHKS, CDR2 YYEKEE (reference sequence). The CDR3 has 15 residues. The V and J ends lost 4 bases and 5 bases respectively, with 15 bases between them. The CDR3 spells CASSPPPLDTGELFF. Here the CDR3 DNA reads TGTGCCAGCAGCCCCCCCCCTCTTGATACCGGGGAGCTGTTTTTT.

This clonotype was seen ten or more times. CDR3: CASCRAGTSPLHF. The CDR3 DNA sequence: TGCGCCAGCTGTCGAGCAGGGACTTCACCCCTCCACTTT. The rearrangement uses TRBV5-1 and TRBJ1-6, with D possibly matching TRBD1 (5 bases). V was trimmed by 7 bases and J by 9 bases, leaving 14 bases between them. The CDR3 consists of 13 residues. Germline assignment: CDR1 SGHRS and CDR2 YFSETQ.

CDR3 sequence: CASRVGSSLHGELFF. CDR3 nucleotide sequence: TGTGCCAGCAGGGTGGGCAGCTCCCTACACGGGGAGCTGTTTTTT. V usage is TRBV6-1 and J usage is TRBJ2-2; D unclear. Germline V gene lookup returns CDR1 MNHNS and CDR2 SASEGT. V was cut by 6 bases and J by 7 bases, with 18 bases left in between. The CDR3 sequence is 15 residues long.

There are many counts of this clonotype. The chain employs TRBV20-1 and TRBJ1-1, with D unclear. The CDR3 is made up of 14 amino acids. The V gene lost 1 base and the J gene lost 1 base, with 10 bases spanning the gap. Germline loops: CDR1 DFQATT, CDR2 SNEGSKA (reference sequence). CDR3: CSARVGRANTEAFF. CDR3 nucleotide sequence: TGCAGTGCTAGAGTGGGCAGAGCGAACACTGAAGCTTTCTTT.

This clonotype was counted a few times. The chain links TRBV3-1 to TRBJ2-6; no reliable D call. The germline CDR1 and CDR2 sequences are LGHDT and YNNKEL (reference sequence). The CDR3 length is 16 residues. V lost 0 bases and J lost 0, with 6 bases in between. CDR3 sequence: CASSQELLSGANVLTF. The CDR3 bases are TGTGCCAGCAGCCAAGAACTCCTCTCTGGGGCCAACGTCCTGACTTTC.